Presented here are 28 T cell receptor beta chains from one specimen sequenced in a study of beta chain features in type 1 diabetes. Study conclusions and caveats: When Type 1 diabetes patients were examined, their TCRB CDR3s proved moderately but significantly shorter in all four CD4+ subsets.

What these receptors recognize is not known. Investigators reverse transcribed all isolated RNA, so they sequenced expressed TCRB transcripts. Sequencing used immunoSEQ multiplex PCR; TCRdb keeps in-frame clones, though not all of them. Of about 370,000 clones detected, 9.6% appear once; the ten largest clones hold about 0.6%. Input material: central memory CD4+ T cells from blood. The receptors shown here come from a man aged 25 to 40 with type 1 diabetes.

The chain employs TRBV27 and TRBJ2-5; 12 bases agree with TRBD2. V dropped 7 bases and J dropped 5; count of bases not matched to a gene: 8. Germline loops: CDR1 MNHEY, CDR2 SMNVEV (reference sequence). The CDR3 totals 15 residues. CDR3 amino acids: CASTLTSGSWETQYF. CDR3 DNA: TGTGCCAGCACCCTGACTAGCGGGAGTTGGGAGACCCAGTACTTC.

This clone has more than one count but fewer than ten. The chain links TRBV2 to TRBJ2-6; no definite D call. With 6 bases removed from V and 4 bases from J, the gap between germline ends came to 10 bases. The CDR3 is made up of 14 amino acids. CDR1 and CDR2 (germline): SNHLY, FYNNEI. CDR3 protein: CASRATGGANVLTF. Here the CDR3 DNA reads TGTGCCAGCAGAGCCACCGGGGGGGCCAACGTCCTGACTTTC.

This clone was seen at least ten times. The CDR3 DNA reads TGTGCCAGCTCACGTAGAGGGGATGGCACTGAAGCTTTCTTT. This encodes CASSRRGDGTEAFF. The chain recombines TRBV18 with TRBJ1-1, with D possibly TRBD1 on 5 matching bases. Deletions cut 4 bases from V and 4 bases from J, with 13 bases between. Germline V lookup: CDR1 KGHSH, CDR2 LQKENI. CDR3 length equals 14 residues. The whole variable domain, remainder taken from reference TRBV18 and TRBJ1-1, is NAGVMQNPRHLVRRRGQEARLRCSPMKGHSHVYWYRQLPEEGLKFMVYLQKENIIDESGMPKERFSAEFPKEGPSILRIQQVVRGDSAAYFCASSRRGDGTEAFFGQGTRLTVV.

This chain's CDR3 is CASSPGASGDLTDTQYF. In DNA form, the CDR3 reads TGTGCCAGCAGCCCAGGAGCTAGCGGAGACCTAACAGATACGCAGTATTTT. The rearrangement joins TRBV7-9 to TRBJ2-3, with TRBD2 matching over 7 bases. Germline loops: CDR1 SEHNR, CDR2 FQNEAQ (reference sequence). J gave up 3 bases and V 5 bases, and 14 bases lay outside the gene matches. This CDR3 comprises 17 residues. The full variable domain, with the rest looked up from reference TRBV7-9 and TRBJ2-3, is DTGVSQNPRHKITKRGQNVTFRCDPISEHNRLYWYRQTLGQGPEFLTYFQNEAQLEKSRLLSDRFSAERPKGSFSTLEIQRTEQGDSAMYLCASSPGASGDLTDTQYFGPGTRLTVL.

This clone was observed many times. This CDR3 is CASSLAKGSNQPQHF. CDR3 bases: TGTGCCAGCTCACTTGCAAAGGGGAGCAATCAGCCCCAGCATTTT. The chain employs TRBV18 and TRBJ1-5; D perhaps matches TRBD1 (5 bases). Looked up from germline, CDR1 is KGHSH and CDR2 is LQKENI. Deletions cut 4 bases from V and 1 base from J, with 11 bases between. This CDR3 is built from 15 residues. Variable domain in full (rest from reference TRBV18 and TRBJ1-5): NAGVMQNPRHLVRRRGQEARLRCSPMKGHSHVYWYRQLPEEGLKFMVYLQKENIIDESGMPKERFSAEFPKEGPSILRIQQVVRGDSAAYFCASSLAKGSNQPQHFGDGTRLSIL.

The chain is built from TRBV5-1 and TRBJ2-7, with 10 positions matching TRBD1. CDR3 size: 15 residues. The ends lost 0 bases at V and 5 bases at J; junction bases unmatched: 5. Per germline, CDR1 SGHRS and CDR2 YFSETQ. In DNA form, the CDR3 reads TGCGCCAGCAGCTTGGCCCGGGACAGGGGTGACGAGCAGTACTTC. Protein sequence: CASSLARDRGDEQYF.

The chain joins TRBV5-6 to TRBJ2-1, with D perhaps TRBD1 (7 bases). V shed 7 bases and J shed 4 bases, with 12 bases lying between them. The CDR3 covers 13 residues. The germline V gene has CDR1 SGHDT and CDR2 YYEEEE. DNA for the CDR3: TGTGCCAGCGGCGGGACAGTTTACAATGAGCAGTTCTTC. Translated: CASGGTVYNEQFF.

The chain uses TRBV28 and TRBJ2-1; D unresolved. Looked up from germline, CDR1 is MDHEN and CDR2 is SYDVKM. The CDR3 is 14 amino acids. V lost 10 bases and J lost 5, with 18 bases in between. CDR3 in amino acids: CATLGPDGNNEQFF. CDR3 in DNA: TGTGCCACCCTCGGACCAGACGGTAACAATGAGCAGTTCTTC.

The V call is TRBV2, the J call TRBJ1-1, with 8 bases lining up with TRBD1. There are 14 residues in the CDR3. Germline trimming cut 4 bases from V and 5 bases from J; bases unmatched to any gene: 6. Germline lookup yields CDR1 SNHLY and CDR2 FYNNEI. Here the CDR3 reads CASSVQTGETEAFF. The CDR3 coding sequence is TGTGCCAGCAGTGTTCAGACAGGGGAGACTGAAGCTTTCTTT.

This clone came up many times. The rearrangement links TRBV7-9 to TRBJ2-5, with D unclear. The germline CDR1 and CDR2 sequences are SEHNR and FQNEAQ (reference sequence). The ends were cut back, 1 base at V and 1 base at J, with 4 bases in the middle. This CDR3 comprises 13 residues. Here the CDR3 DNA reads TGTGCCAGCAGCTTAGGTGGCCAAGAGACCCAGTACTTC. It translates to CASSLGGQETQYF.

This clone showed up just a few times. V and J are TRBV27 and TRBJ1-2; D unclear. The CDR3 has 14 residues. Germline V gene sequence: CDR1 MNHEY, CDR2 SMNVEV (reference sequence). V shed 4 bases and J shed 4 bases, with 13 bases lying between them. The CDR3 loop reads CASSSRGLTYGYTF. The CDR3 nucleotides are TGTGCCAGCAGTTCCCGCGGACTGACCTATGGCTACACCTTC.

This chain joins TRBV6-8 and TRBJ1-1; D is perhaps TRBD1 (5 bases). V lost 0 bases and J 4 bases, leaving 9 bases between the germline ends. The germline CDR1 and CDR2 sequences are MNHGY and SAAAGT. There are 14 residues in the CDR3. CDR3: CASSYSQGSTEAFF. CDR3 DNA sequence: TGTGCCAGCAGTTACTCCCAGGGTTCCACTGAAGCTTTCTTT.

This clone was picked up many times. J is TRBJ2-3 and V is TRBV7-6; unclear D gene. Per the germline V gene, CDR1 is SGHVS and CDR2 is FNYEAQ. The CDR3 is made up of 14 amino acids. V gave up 3 bases and J gave up 2 bases, with 9 bases separating them. The CDR3 sequence: CASSFGPDTDTQYF. The CDR3 nucleotides read TGTGCCAGCAGCTTCGGGCCCGACACAGATACGCAGTATTTT.

This clone turned up a few times. The rearrangement links TRBV4-3 to TRBJ2-7; possibly TRBD1 or TRBD2 for D (5 bases each). CDR3 length: 14 residues. Per the germline V gene, CDR1 is LGHNA and CDR2 is YSLEER. V lost 4 bases, J lost 3 bases, and 13 bases lay in between. CDR3 loop: CASSRGQGNYEQYF. CDR3 nucleotides: TGCGCCAGCAGCCGAGGGCAGGGTAACTACGAGCAGTACTTC.

This chain uses TRBV25-1 with TRBJ2-3; no definite D call. Germline CDR1 and CDR2: MGHDK and SYGVNS. The CDR3 is 14 amino acids. V shed 6 bases and J shed 0 bases, with 10 bases lying between them. As DNA, the CDR3 is TGTGCCAGCAGAGGGTTAGTAAGCACAGATACGCAGTATTTT. As protein: CASRGLVSTDTQYF.

Of note for this clone: The junction and the germline gene differ at one end; a read error may be behind it. The rearrangement links TRBV7-7 to TRBJ2-1, with TRBD2 identical over 10 bases. The CDR3 sequence is 19 residues long. Germline V gene lookup returns CDR1 SSHAT and CDR2 FNYEAQ (reference sequence). DNA for the CDR3: TGTGCTAGCAGTTCGATACAATTTTCCGGGACTAGCGACTACAATGAGCAGTTCTTC. Encoded protein: CASSSIQFSGTSDYNEQFF.

The chain combines TRBV4-1 with TRBJ1-5; D ambiguous. The germline V gene encodes CDR1 MGHRA and CDR2 YSYEKL. This CDR3 comprises 14 residues. V gave up 1 base and J gave up 4 bases, with 8 bases separating them. In DNA, the CDR3 is TGCGCCAGCAGCCAAGTCGGTGGGAATCAGCCCCAGCATTTT. It translates to CASSQVGGNQPQHF.

The CDR3 sequence is CASSYYPGMGTEAFF. The CDR3 DNA reads TGTGCCAGCAGTTACTACCCGGGGATGGGGACTGAAGCTTTCTTT. This chain links TRBV6-5 with TRBJ1-1; D is unclear. The ends were cut back, 1 base at V and 5 bases at J, with 14 bases in the middle. This CDR3 comprises 15 residues. Germline loops: CDR1 MNHEY, CDR2 SVGAGI.

This clone occurred a few times. This chain uses TRBV10-2 with TRBJ2-5; D not resolved. V dropped 8 bases and J dropped 2 bases, with 9 bases sitting between them. Germline CDR1 WSHSY, CDR2 SAAADI. There are 12 residues in the CDR3. CDR3 loop: CASCRPQETQYF. As DNA, the CDR3 is TGCGCCAGCTGTCGGCCACAAGAGACCCAGTACTTC.

This clone was seen a handful of times. The chain recombines TRBV28 with TRBJ2-6; TRBD1 is a possible D gene (6 bases). There are 15 residues in the CDR3. V shed 5 bases and J shed 0 bases, with 8 bases lying between them. CDR1 MDHEN and CDR2 SYDVKM come from the germline V gene. DNA for the CDR3: TGTGCCAGCAGTCCAGGGGACTCTGGGGCCAACGTCCTGACTTTC. The encoded protein is CASSPGDSGANVLTF.

This clone was observed a few times. The V gene is TRBV1, the J gene TRBJ1-1; TRBD1 is the table's D call and was not checked against the DNA. TRBV1 constitutes a pseudogene. The CDR3 covers 18 residues. The CDR3 nucleotides are TGCACCAGCAGCCAAGAACGATTCCCCGACAGTCTACTTCTTGAAGCTTTCTTT. This translates into CTSSQERFPDSLLLEAFF.

The chain couples TRBV18 to TRBJ2-3; D may be TRBD1 (6 bases). The V end was cut by 0 bases, the J end by 4 bases, with 14 bases between. CDR3 size: 16 residues. Germline V CDR1 and CDR2: KGHSH, LQKENI. CDR3 in DNA: TGTGCCAGCTCACCACCCAGCACAGGGTACTCAGATACGCAGTATTTT. It encodes CASSPPSTGYSDTQYF.

This clone was detected a few times. J is TRBJ2-7 and V is TRBV5-1; D uncertain. This CDR3 has 13 residues. V lost 4 bases and J 6 bases, leaving 14 bases between the germline ends. Germline V gene sequence: CDR1 SGHRS, CDR2 YFSETQ. CDR3 nucleotide sequence: TGCGCCAGCAGCCCCGACCCTGTCTCCGAGCAGTACTTC. Amino acids: CASSPDPVSEQYF.

This sequence joins TRBV7-9 and TRBJ2-1; 8 bases are shared with TRBD2. CDR1 and CDR2 (germline): SEHNR, FQNEAQ (reference sequence). Unmatched junction bases numbered 17, after V lost 5 bases and J lost 14 bases. The CDR3 is 15 amino acids. CDR3 residues: CASSPLAGLGLEKFF. For the CDR3, the DNA is TGTGCCAGCAGCCCACTTGCGGGACTAGGATTGGAGAAGTTCTTC. The complete variable domain, with remaining parts taken from reference TRBV7-9 and TRBJ2-1, reads DTGVSQNPRHKITKRGQNVTFRCDPISEHNRLYWYRQTLGQGPEFLTYFQNEAQLEKSRLLSDRFSAERPKGSFSTLEIQRTEQGDSAMYLCASSPLAGLGLEKFFGPGTRLTVL.

This clone was counted a few times. A far larger clone is a single base away, which makes a read error likely. J is TRBJ2-1 and V is TRBV5-1; D might be TRBD2 (5 bases). The CDR3 extends over 13 amino acids. CDR1 is SGHRS, CDR2 YFSETQ, per germline. V was cut by 2 bases and J by 6 bases, with 9 bases left in between. The CDR3 is CASSFGSRNEQFF. CDR3 in DNA: TGCGCCAGCAGCTTTGGGAGCCGCAATGAGCAGTTCTTC.

In this sample, this clone turned up a few times. The chain uses TRBV7-2 and TRBJ1-5; no definite D call. The germline gives CDR1 SGHTA, CDR2 FQGNSA. CDR3 length equals 13 residues. V lost 1 base and J 12 bases, leaving 13 bases between the germline ends. The CDR3 sequence is CASSLVGRGFQHF. CDR3 bases: TGTGCCAGCAGCTTAGTAGGACGGGGATTCCAGCATTTT.

In the case of this clone: Other DNA sequences of this sample code for an identical CDR3. This chain connects TRBV5-4 to TRBJ1-1; D is ambiguous. Germline values: CDR1 SGHNT, CDR2 YYREEE (reference sequence). The CDR3 has 14 residues. The V end was cut by 3 bases, the J end by 2 bases, with 11 bases between. The CDR3 sequence: CASSSDWRNTEAFF. The CDR3, as DNA: TGTGCCAGCAGCTCGGATTGGCGAAACACTGAAGCTTTCTTT.

CDR3 loop: CASSLSGGRGIEQFF. For the CDR3, the DNA is TGTGCCAGCAGCTTAAGTGGAGGGCGGGGTATTGAGCAGTTCTTC. The V and J genes are TRBV7-3 and TRBJ2-1; D is possibly TRBD2 (6 bases). V was cut by 1 base and J by 9 bases, with 16 bases left in between. CDR3 size: 15 residues. Germline V gene lookup returns CDR1 SGHTA and CDR2 FQGTGA.